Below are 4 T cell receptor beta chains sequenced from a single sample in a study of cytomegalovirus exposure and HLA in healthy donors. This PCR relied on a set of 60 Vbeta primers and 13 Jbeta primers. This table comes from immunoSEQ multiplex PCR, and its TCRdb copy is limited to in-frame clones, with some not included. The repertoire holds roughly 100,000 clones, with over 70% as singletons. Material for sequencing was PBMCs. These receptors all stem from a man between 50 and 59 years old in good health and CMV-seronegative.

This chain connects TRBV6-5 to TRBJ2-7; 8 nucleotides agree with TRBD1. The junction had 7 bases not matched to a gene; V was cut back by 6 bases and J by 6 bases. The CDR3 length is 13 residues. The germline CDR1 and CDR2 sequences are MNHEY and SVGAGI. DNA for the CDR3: TGTGCCAGCAGCAGGGGGCTGTCAGTCGAGCAGTACTTC. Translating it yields CASSRGLSVEQYF.

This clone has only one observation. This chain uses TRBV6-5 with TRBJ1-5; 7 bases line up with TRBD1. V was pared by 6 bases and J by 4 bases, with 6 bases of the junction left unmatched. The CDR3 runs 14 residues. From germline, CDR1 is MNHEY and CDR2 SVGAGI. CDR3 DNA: TGTGCCAGCAGGATCCAGGGGGTAAATCAGCCCCAGCATTTT. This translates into CASRIQGVNQPQHF.

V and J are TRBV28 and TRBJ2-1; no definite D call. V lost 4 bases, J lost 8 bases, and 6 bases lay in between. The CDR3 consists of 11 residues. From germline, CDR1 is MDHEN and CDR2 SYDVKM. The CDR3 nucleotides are TGTGCCAGCAGTTCCGTCGATGAGCAGTTCTTC. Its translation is CASSSVDEQFF.

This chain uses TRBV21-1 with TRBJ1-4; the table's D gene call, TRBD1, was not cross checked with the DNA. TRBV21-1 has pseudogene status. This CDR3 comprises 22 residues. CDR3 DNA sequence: TGTGCCAGTTCCACAGTGAGGGTGAAGTGGGACAGGGAGACGTCAACTAATGAAAAACTGTTTTTT. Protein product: CASSTVRVKWDRETSTNEKLFF.